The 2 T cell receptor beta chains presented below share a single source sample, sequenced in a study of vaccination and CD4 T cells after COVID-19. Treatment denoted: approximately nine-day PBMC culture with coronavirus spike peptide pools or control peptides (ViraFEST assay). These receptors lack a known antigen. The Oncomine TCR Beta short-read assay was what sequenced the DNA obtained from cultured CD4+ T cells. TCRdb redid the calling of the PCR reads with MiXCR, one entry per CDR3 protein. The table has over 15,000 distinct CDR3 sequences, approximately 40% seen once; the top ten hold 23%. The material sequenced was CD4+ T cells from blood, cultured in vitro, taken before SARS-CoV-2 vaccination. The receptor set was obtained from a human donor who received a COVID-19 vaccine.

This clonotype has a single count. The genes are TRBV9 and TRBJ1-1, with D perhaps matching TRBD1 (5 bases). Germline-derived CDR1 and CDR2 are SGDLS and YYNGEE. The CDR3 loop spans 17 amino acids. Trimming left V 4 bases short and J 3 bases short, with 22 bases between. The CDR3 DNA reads TGTGCCAGCAGCCCACTCCGGCGGAGAGGGGCGGACACTGAAGCTTTCTTT. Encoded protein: CASSPLRRRGADTEAFF.

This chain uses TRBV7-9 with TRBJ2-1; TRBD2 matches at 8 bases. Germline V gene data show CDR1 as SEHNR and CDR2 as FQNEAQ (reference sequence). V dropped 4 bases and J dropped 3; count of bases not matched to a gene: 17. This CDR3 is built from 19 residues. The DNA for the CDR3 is TGTGCCAGCAGCTCTATCCTCGGGGCGGCGGGGGGCGGCTACAATGAGCAGTTCTTC. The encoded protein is CASSSILGAAGGGYNEQFF.